One and the same sample provided the 31 T cell receptor beta chains below, sequenced in a study of siplizumab effects on memory and regulatory T cells. Measured with immunoSEQ multiplex PCR; TCRdb has only the in-frame clones, and not every one. The repertoire holds fewer than 80,000 clones, with around 93% as singletons. The source material was CD8+ T cells sorted from blood. The source is a human donor in good health.

The chain joins TRBV29-1 to TRBJ2-5; TRBD2 matches 8 bases. V lost 5 bases and J lost 4; bases outside the gene matches: 0. This CDR3 has 11 amino acids. The germline gives CDR1 SQVTM, CDR2 ANQGSEA. The CDR3: CSVLAGETQYF. The CDR3 DNA follows: TGCAGCGTTCTAGCGGGAGAGACCCAGTACTTC.

V gene TRBV5-1 combines with J gene TRBJ1-1, with D hard to call. Trimming cost V 2 bases and J 1 base, with 6 bases left between them. From germline, CDR1 is SGHRS and CDR2 YFSETQ. The CDR3 sequence is 13 residues long. CDR3 DNA sequence: TGCGCCAGCAGCTTTATAGAGAACACTGAAGCTTTCTTT. This sequence encodes CASSFIENTEAFF.

The V call is TRBV9, the J call TRBJ1-2; D call uncertain. Looked up from germline, CDR1 is SGDLS and CDR2 is YYNGEE. The ends were cut back, 5 bases at V and 4 bases at J, with 9 bases in the middle. This CDR3 contains 12 residues. CDR3 nucleotides: TGTGCCAGCAGTGACACACTCTATGGCTACACCTTC. Translation gives CASSDTLYGYTF. The full variable domain, with the rest looked up from reference TRBV9 and TRBJ1-2, is DSGVTQTPKHLITATGQRVTLRCSPRSGDLSVYWYQQSLDQGLQFLIQYYNGEERAKGNILERFSAQQFPDLHSELNLSSLELGDSALYFCASSDTLYGYTFGSGTRLTVV.

V gene TRBV13 combines with J gene TRBJ2-7; TRBD2 is a possible D gene (5 bases). The CDR3 runs 15 residues. V shed 3 bases and J shed 2 bases, with 14 bases lying between them. From germline, CDR1 is PRHDT and CDR2 FYEKMQ (reference sequence). CDR3 sequence reads: CASSFITSGPYEQYF. The CDR3 coding sequence is TGTGCCAGCAGCTTTATTACTAGTGGCCCCTACGAGCAGTACTTC.

The chain recombines TRBV19 with TRBJ1-3, with no clear D. Trimming removed 5 bases from V and 0 bases from J, with 11 bases in between. Germline-derived CDR1 and CDR2 are LNHDA and SQIVND (reference sequence). The CDR3 sequence is 15 residues long. CDR3 DNA sequence: TGTGCCAGTAGTCCCACACCATTCTCTGGAAACACCATATATTTT. Translation gives CASSPTPFSGNTIYF. Based on the CDR3 plus reference TRBV19 and TRBJ1-3, the full variable domain is DGGITQSPKYLFRKEGQNVTLSCEQNLNHDAMYWYRQDPGQGLRLIYYSQIVNDFQKGDIAEGYSVSREKKESFPLTVTSAQKNPTAFYLCASSPTPFSGNTIYFGEGSWLTVV.

J is TRBJ1-1 and V is TRBV7-2; D ambiguous. CDR1 and CDR2 (germline): SGHTA, FQGNSA. The CDR3 runs to 14 residues. Deletions cut 1 base from V and 0 bases from J, with 6 bases between. Written as DNA, the CDR3 is TGTGCCAGCAGCTTAGGTCCCTTGAACACTGAAGCTTTCTTT. Translating gives CASSLGPLNTEAFF.

This chain joins TRBV27 and TRBJ1-1, with D unresolved. The CDR3 runs to 13 residues. Trimming removed 5 bases from V and 4 bases from J, with 11 bases in between. Per germline, CDR1 MNHEY and CDR2 SMNVEV (reference sequence). The chain's CDR3 is CASSIVGATEAFF. CDR3 nucleotides: TGTGCCAGCAGTATTGTGGGTGCCACTGAAGCTTTCTTT.

The chain uses TRBV4-1 and TRBJ2-7; a weak D match, TRBD1 (5 bases). The ends were cut back, 6 bases at V and 2 bases at J, with 11 bases in the middle. The CDR3 length is 13 residues. CDR1 and CDR2 from the germline V gene are MGHRA and YSYEKL. CDR3 in DNA: TGCGCCAGCAGATCCCAGGGAACCTACGAGCAGTACTTC. Translated: CASRSQGTYEQYF.

V gene TRBV27 combines with J gene TRBJ1-1; TRBD1 matches 7 bases. The CDR3 loop spans 13 amino acids. The J segment lost 5 bases and the V segment lost 6 bases, leaving 6 bases of the junction unmatched. CDR1 is MNHEY and CDR2 is SMNVEV in the germline V gene (reference sequence). This CDR3 reads CASSFSGGTEAFF. CDR3 coding DNA: TGTGCCAGCAGCTTTTCAGGGGGGACTGAAGCTTTCTTT.

The rearrangement uses TRBV27 and TRBJ1-5, with D possibly being TRBD1 (6 bases). The germline CDR1 and CDR2 sequences are MNHEY and SMNVEV (reference sequence). The CDR3 extends over 18 amino acids. Deletions cut 0 bases from V and 0 bases from J, with 15 bases between. The CDR3 loop is CASSLSGGAPYSNQPQHF. The DNA of the CDR3 is TGTGCCAGCAGTTTATCAGGGGGGGCCCCTTATAGCAATCAGCCCCAGCATTTT.

This clone was seen just once. The V gene is TRBV5-3, the J gene TRBJ2-5; D may be TRBD1 (6 bases). The last part of the DNA fits TRBJ2-7 better; the J call may be wrong. TRBV5-3 is designated an ORF whose function remains uncertain. The CDR3 is made up of 12 amino acids. The CDR3 DNA is TGTGCCAGAAGTCGACAGGACTACGAGCAGTACTTC. Translated: CARSRQDYEQYF.

The chain couples TRBV7-6 to TRBJ2-7; D uncertain. Per the germline V gene, CDR1 is SGHVS and CDR2 is FNYEAQ. The CDR3 consists of 12 residues. V was clipped by 1 base and J by 3 bases, with 4 bases between them. The CDR3 bases are TGTGCCAGCAGCTTAGATAACTACGAGCAGTACTTC. It translates to CASSLDNYEQYF.

The gene calls are TRBV7-3 and TRBJ2-3, with 10 bases aligning to TRBD1. In germline, CDR1 is SGHTA, CDR2 FQGTGA. Trimming cost V 3 bases and J 0 bases; bases outside gene matches: 6. The CDR3 contains 17 residues. The CDR3 loop reads CASSFLGTGASTDTQYF. The CDR3 region has the DNA TGTGCCAGCAGCTTCCTAGGGACAGGGGCTAGCACAGATACGCAGTATTTT.

The CDR3 DNA follows: TGTGCCAGCAGTTTAAGATTGGGACAGGGCTGGCAAGAGACCCAGTACTTC. Amino acids: CASSLRLGQGWQETQYF. The chain carries TRBV28 and TRBJ2-5; TRBD1 agrees at 9 bases. This CDR3 spans 17 amino acids. Looked up from germline, CDR1 is MDHEN and CDR2 is SYDVKM. With V trimmed by 2 bases and J by 2 bases, 9 bases remained unmatched.

This clone was recorded a few times. The chain is built from TRBV5-4 and TRBJ2-1; 9 nucleotides line up with TRBD1. Germline V gene sequence: CDR1 SGHNT, CDR2 YYREEE (reference sequence). V shed 7 bases and J 10 bases; nucleotides not matched to a gene: 15. The CDR3 covers 15 residues. The CDR3 sequence is CASPGLGQGVGEQFF. The DNA of the CDR3 is TGTGCCAGCCCAGGTTTGGGACAGGGCGTGGGGGAGCAGTTCTTC.

This rearrangement joins TRBV10-2 to TRBJ2-7; 10 bases are shared with TRBD1. Trimming took 0 bases from V and 7 from J; bases not matched to a gene: 6. Germline CDR1 reads WSHSY; CDR2 reads SAAADI. The CDR3 contains 15 residues. CDR3 region: CASSESGQGYGEQYF. The CDR3, as DNA: TGCGCCAGCAGTGAGTCGGGACAGGGGTACGGGGAGCAGTACTTC.

The rearrangement uses TRBV6-5 and TRBJ1-5, with 7 bases lining up with TRBD1. V gave up 0 bases and J gave up 4 bases; unmatched junction bases: 3. The CDR3 covers 15 residues. The V gene's germline CDR1 is MNHEY and CDR2 SVGAGI. Here the CDR3 DNA reads TGTGCCAGCAGTTACTCGAAACAGGGGAATCAGCCCCAGCATTTT. Its protein is CASSYSKQGNQPQHF.

The chain combines TRBV6-1 with TRBJ2-3; unclear D gene. The CDR3 runs to 11 residues. The V gene's germline CDR1 is MNHNS and CDR2 SASEGT. Between the trimmed V and J ends, which lost 7 bases and 6 bases, there was a span of 8 bases. This CDR3 is CASTQLDTQYF. The CDR3 DNA reads as TGTGCCAGCACCCAACTGGATACGCAGTATTTT.

V gene TRBV2 combines with J gene TRBJ1-1, with D unclear. Per germline, CDR1 SNHLY and CDR2 FYNNEI. The length of the CDR3 is 13 residues. Trimming removed 4 bases from V and 1 base from J, with 7 bases in between. CDR3 residues: CASSVLRNTEAFF. In DNA, the CDR3 is TGTGCCAGCAGTGTACTCAGGAACACTGAAGCTTTCTTT.

The chain employs TRBV2 and TRBJ2-5; maybe TRBD2 (7 bases). Trimming removed 3 bases from V and 1 base from J, with 12 bases in between. The length of the CDR3 is 15 residues. Germline CDR1 and CDR2: SNHLY and FYNNEI. CDR3 in amino acids: CASSDFGGRQETQYF. As DNA, the CDR3 is TGTGCCAGCAGTGACTTCGGGGGGCGCCAAGAGACCCAGTACTTC.

The chain combines TRBV6-5 with TRBJ1-2; D is undetermined. Germline assignment: CDR1 MNHEY and CDR2 SVGAGI. The CDR3 runs to 13 residues. Trimming removed 1 base from V and 7 bases from J, with 10 bases in between. The CDR3 DNA is TGTGCCAGCAGTTACTACAGTGAGGGTGGCTACACCTTC. Amino acids: CASSYYSEGGYTF.

The CDR3 DNA reads as TGTGCAAGTCGCTTAGCCATTAGCGGGGGGCCCCACAATGAGCAGTTCTTC. It is translated as CASRLAISGGPHNEQFF. This chain links TRBV12-2 with TRBJ2-1; the table gives TRBD2 as D, unverified against the DNA. TRBV12-2 is designated a pseudogene. This CDR3 is 17 amino acids long.

This chain uses TRBV6-5 with TRBJ2-2, with D hard to call. Trimming pared 6 bases from V and 8 bases from J, leaving 10 bases between. CDR1 is MNHEY and CDR2 is SVGAGI in the germline V gene. The CDR3 extends over 12 amino acids. CDR3 protein: CASSLTGGELFF. For the CDR3, the DNA is TGTGCCAGCAGCCTCACGGGTGGGGAGCTGTTTTTT.

This chain connects TRBV14 to TRBJ2-1; TRBD1 matches at 7 bases. The CDR3 runs to 17 residues. Germline V gene sequence: CDR1 SGHDN, CDR2 FVKESK. With 0 bases clipped from V and 10 bases from J, the junction kept 15 bases outside the gene matches. CDR3 nucleotides: TGTGCCAGCAGCCAAGATTTCGAGAGACAGGGTCCCTGGGAGCAGTTCTTC. Translated: CASSQDFERQGPWEQFF. The full variable domain, with the rest looked up from reference TRBV14 and TRBJ2-1, is EAGVTQFPSHSVIEKGQTVTLRCDPISGHDNLYWYRRVMGKEIKFLLHFVKESKQDESGMPNNRFLAERTGGTYSTLKVQPAELEDSGVYFCASSQDFERQGPWEQFFGPGTRLTVL.

The chain is built from TRBV27 and TRBJ1-1; D is uncertain. This CDR3 comprises 14 residues. The V end was cut by 5 bases, the J end by 4 bases, with 14 bases between. Germline V gene lookup returns CDR1 MNHEY and CDR2 SMNVEV (reference sequence). DNA for the CDR3: TGTGCCAGCAGTGATCTGTCGGGCGCCACTGAAGCTTTCTTT. It translates to CASSDLSGATEAFF.

This clone showed up just once. The chain uses TRBV19 and TRBJ2-5, with D uncertain. The CDR3 extends over 14 amino acids. V shed 5 bases and J shed 4 bases, with 14 bases lying between them. Germline assignment: CDR1 LNHDA and CDR2 SQIVND (reference sequence). CDR3 sequence (DNA): TGTGCCAGTAGTGTGCCCTATCCCCGAGAGACCCAGTACTTC. Residues: CASSVPYPRETQYF.

V is TRBV4-1 and J is TRBJ2-7; D uncertain. V was cut by 0 bases and J by 6 bases, with 9 bases left in between. This CDR3 is 13 amino acids long. Germline loops: CDR1 MGHRA, CDR2 YSYEKL. The CDR3 DNA reads as TGCGCCAGCAGCCAAGAAAGGCAGTTCGAGCAGTACTTC. This gives the protein CASSQERQFEQYF.

The chain couples TRBV4-1 to TRBJ2-3, with 8 bases that match TRBD1. CDR1 is MGHRA and CDR2 is YSYEKL in the germline V gene. The CDR3 is 17 residues long. With 1 base clipped from V and 2 bases from J, the junction kept 8 bases outside the gene matches. CDR3 residues: CASSQAQGGDFTDTQYF. The CDR3 DNA follows: TGCGCCAGCAGCCAAGCACAGGGGGGAGACTTCACAGATACGCAGTATTTT.

The rearrangement links TRBV11-3 to TRBJ2-7; 8 positions agree with TRBD1. The CDR3 loop spans 14 amino acids. In germline, CDR1 is SGHNT, CDR2 YENEEA. Trimming removed 5 bases from V and 5 bases from J; junction bases left unmatched: 8. The CDR3 nucleotides are TGTGCCAGCAGCCACCGGGACAGGTCTCACGAGCAGTACTTC. It codes for CASSHRDRSHEQYF.

The V gene is TRBV4-2, the J gene TRBJ2-7; a possible D gene is TRBD2 (5 bases). Germline assignment: CDR1 LGHNA and CDR2 YNFKEQ. CDR3 length: 12 amino acids. Trimming removed 4 bases at V and 6 bases at J, with 10 bases between. This chain's CDR3 is CASSPPGGEQYF. CDR3 in DNA: TGTGCCAGCAGCCCCCCAGGAGGCGAGCAGTACTTC.

The J gene is TRBJ2-7, the V gene TRBV10-3; 7 positions agree with TRBD1. J was trimmed by 2 bases and V by 3 bases; bases with no gene match: 7. The CDR3 extends over 15 amino acids. Per germline, CDR1 ENHRY and CDR2 SYGVKD. CDR3 region: CAISDSGTVTYEQYF. DNA of the CDR3: TGTGCCATCAGTGATTCCGGGACAGTCACCTACGAGCAGTACTTC.